This is a list of T cell receptor beta chains from one sample in a study of patients and donors after allogeneic stem cell transplantation. TCRdb passed the RT-PCR reads through MiXCR, listing each CDR3 protein once. The table lists approximately 57,000 distinct CDR3 sequences, about an eighth of them singletons. What was sequenced was blood, either unsorted or a sorted T cell fraction (not recorded which). These receptors were obtained from a human donor who was either an allogeneic HSCT recipient or a stem cell or donor lymphocyte infusion donor (not recorded which). It is not recorded whose cells these are; they may come from a transplant donor. CDR3s include the opening cysteine and the closing phenylalanine or tryptophan. The D gene is left open where the match is weak. Clone sizes are given selectively: once, few, many, or a class where the clone is expanded.

d_call	v_call	clone_size	j_call	cdr3_nt	cdr3_aa
.	TRBV24-1	few	TRBJ2-3	TGTGCCACCAGCGACCCGGGTGATACGCAGTATTTT	CATSDPGDTQYF
.	TRBV6-5	.	TRBJ2-1	TGTGCCAGCCTTTCGGGGAGAGAGGTTGGGGATGAGCAGTTCTTC	CASLSGREVGDEQFF
.	TRBV12-3/TRBV12-4	many	TRBJ1-2	TGTGCCAGCAGAACAGTGGGCCCACACACCTTC	CASRTVGPHTF
.	TRBV14	many	TRBJ1-5	TGTGCCAGCAAAACGCAGGCTCATAGCAATCAGCCCCAGCATTTT	CASKTQAHSNQPQHF
.	TRBV5-8	many	TRBJ1-3	TGTGCCAGCAGGTCACAGGGTTTCGGAAACACCATATATTTT	CASRSQGFGNTIYF
TRBD1	TRBV7-9	many	TRBJ1-2	TGTGCCAGCAGCGCCTTAAGGGACAGTTCTAGCGGCTACACCTTC	CASSALRDSSSGYTF
.	TRBV7-2	few	TRBJ1-5	TGTGCCAGCAGCCGCGGAAGTATAACTAGCAATCAGCCCCAGCATTTT	CASSRGSITSNQPQHF
.	TRBV18	.	TRBJ1-2	TGTGCCAGCTCCGTGGGGGAAAAGCAGTTCTATGGCTACACCTTC	CASSVGEKQFYGYTF
.	TRBV13	.	TRBJ2-7	TGTGCCAGCAGCTTTTCCCTCGACATACTATACGAGCAGTACTTC	CASSFSLDILYEQYF
TRBD1	TRBV27	few	TRBJ2-7	TGTGCCAGCAGCTTTGGGACAGGCTACGAGCAGTACTTC	CASSFGTGYEQYF
.	TRBV7-7	few	TRBJ2-2	TGTGCTAGCAGCTTCACCAGTAACACCGGGGAGCTGTTTTTT	CASSFTSNTGELFF
.	TRBV21-1	few	TRBJ2-1	TGTGCCAGCAGCAAAGTGTCTTTGGAGAGCCTAAGCTCCTACAATGAGCAGTTCTTC	CASSKVSLESLSSYNEQFF
.	TRBV27	.	TRBJ2-3	TGTGCCAGCAGTTTATCGTACAGGCTGGGAGATACGCAGTATTTT	CASSLSYRLGDTQYF
TRBD2	TRBV2	many	TRBJ2-1	TGTGCCAGCAGTGAACGGGCTAGCGGGAGGGAAAGCTCCTACAATGAGCAGTTCTTC	CASSERASGRESSYNEQFF
.	TRBV24-1	many	TRBJ2-5	TGTGCCACCAGGCTACGAGAGACCCAGTACTTC	CATRLRETQYF
TRBD1	TRBV12-3/TRBV12-4	.	TRBJ2-3	TGTGCCAGCAGTTGGACAGGGAGTACAGATACGCAGTATTTT	CASSWTGSTDTQYF
.	TRBV15	few	TRBJ2-5	TGTGCCACCAGCACCTTGGGGGAGACCCAGTACTTC	CATSTLGETQYF
TRBD2	TRBV7-2	.	TRBJ2-1	TGTGCCAGCAGCTTAAGTGGGGGTAGCGGGATGTCGAATGAGCAGTTCTTC	CASSLSGGSGMSNEQFF
TRBD1	TRBV6-5	.	TRBJ2-1	TGTGCCAGCAGTTACCACAAACAGGGGTGGAATGAGCAGTTCTTC	CASSYHKQGWNEQFF
.	TRBV5-8	few	TRBJ2-2	TGTGCCAGCAGCTTGGGACGGAACACCGGGGAGCTGTTTTTT	CASSLGRNTGELFF
TRBD1	TRBV29-1	many	TRBJ2-7	TGCAGCGTTGCGGGACAGTCCTACGAGCAGTACTTC	CSVAGQSYEQYF
TRBD1	TRBV5-5	few	TRBJ2-7	TGTGCCAGCAGCTTGGAGGGACAGAACTCCTACGAGCAGTACTTC	CASSLEGQNSYEQYF
.	TRBV10-3	.	TRBJ2-1	TGTGCCATCAGTAGCGCGGCATTATCGGGAGAGCAGTTCTTC	CAISSAALSGEQFF
.	TRBV20-1	many	TRBJ2-3	TGCAGTGCCGCATACACAGATACGCAGTATTTT	CSAAYTDTQYF
.	TRBV20-1	.	TRBJ1-1	TGCAGTGCTAGGGACAGAAATTTATTCACTGAAGCTTTCTTT	CSARDRNLFTEAFF
.	TRBV6-6	few	TRBJ2-7	TGTGCCTCACTCCCTGGACTACCCTACGAGCAGTACTTC	CASLPGLPYEQYF
.	TRBV28	.	TRBJ2-1	TGTGCCAGCAGTTTACAGGGTATCCGCAATGAGCAGTTCTTC	CASSLQGIRNEQFF
TRBD2	TRBV29-1	once	TRBJ2-1	TGCAGCGTTGAATCCCTAGCGGGAGGGCCGTACAATGAGCAGTTCTTC	CSVESLAGGPYNEQFF
TRBD1	TRBV7-9	few	TRBJ2-7	TGTGCCAGCAGCTTAGGACAGGGCTTATACGAGCAGTACTTC	CASSLGQGLYEQYF
TRBD2	TRBV6-6	many	TRBJ2-1	TGTGCCAGCAGTTGGGGACTAGCGGGAGGTAAGAATGAGCAGTTCTTC	CASSWGLAGGKNEQFF
TRBD1	TRBV18	few	TRBJ1-2	TGTGCCAGCTCACCACTCCCCGGACAGGGGGCCTCTGGCTACACCTTC	CASSPLPGQGASGYTF
.	TRBV7-8	.	TRBJ1-3	TGTGCCAGCAGCCCCAACACGGGCTTTAACTCTGGAAACACCATATATTTT	CASSPNTGFNSGNTIYF
TRBD1	TRBV6-1	.	TRBJ1-1	TGTGCGAGAAGACAGGGGAACACTGAAGCTTTCTTT	CARRQGNTEAFF
.	TRBV7-9	few	TRBJ2-2	TGTGCCAGCAAGGGACACCCGAACACCGGGGAGCTGTTTTTT	CASKGHPNTGELFF
.	TRBV12-3/TRBV12-4	many	TRBJ1-2	TGTGCCAGCACAGACACAGTCTATGGCTACACCTTC	CASTDTVYGYTF
.	TRBV20-1	many	TRBJ1-5	TGCAGTACCCCAAGTGGCAGGACCATACGGCCCCAGCATTTT	CSTPSGRTIRPQHF
.	TRBV5-1	.	TRBJ2-4	TGCGCCAGCAGCTTGGACGGTTCACTCAAAAACATTCAGTACTTC	CASSLDGSLKNIQYF
TRBD1	TRBV20-1	few	TRBJ1-2	TGCAGTGCCCCGGGACAGGGGGCTTACTATGGCTACACCTTC	CSAPGQGAYYGYTF
.	TRBV27	few	TRBJ2-7	TGTGCCAGCAGTTTATCGGCAGGTCGGGTCGGGGAGCAGTACTTC	CASSLSAGRVGEQYF